These 7 T cell receptor beta chains came from one sample sequenced in a study of blood T cell repertoires in COVID-19. Sequencing was performed with immunoSEQ multiplex PCR; in TCRdb, only in-frame clones are kept and a portion is missing. The table has 250,000 to 300,000 clones, 84% seen once. The sequenced sample was PBMCs or T cells enriched from blood (not recorded which). Source of these receptors: a man aged 45-60 years who had recovered from COVID-19.

The CDR3 here is CASSRRTGANEKLFF. DNA for the CDR3: TGTGCCAGCAGTAGGAGGACAGGGGCGAATGAAAAACTGTTTTTT. The J gene is TRBJ1-4, the V gene TRBV27; 9 nucleotides match TRBD1. The germline V gene has CDR1 MNHEY and CDR2 SMNVEV (reference sequence). The CDR3 has 15 amino acids. Trimming at V came to 5 bases and at J to 5 bases, leaving 6 bases not matched to a gene.

This clone was recorded a few times. J is TRBJ1-3 and V is TRBV7-2; D is perhaps TRBD1 (5 bases). The CDR3 is 14 amino acids. V lost 3 bases, J lost 4 bases, and 10 bases lay in between. Per germline, CDR1 SGHTA and CDR2 FQGNSA. The CDR3 DNA reads as TGTGCCAGCAGCTTTCAGGGAACGGGAAACACCATATATTTT. It codes for CASSFQGTGNTIYF.

The table lists this clone with a few counts. The chain employs TRBV10-3 and TRBJ2-7; 7 bases are shared with TRBD1. This CDR3 spans 14 amino acids. V lost 4 bases and J lost 1; bases outside the gene matches: 4. Germline V gene lookup returns CDR1 ENHRY and CDR2 SYGVKD. CDR3 sequence reads: CAISGRGFSYEQYF. The DNA of the CDR3 is TGTGCCATCAGTGGCAGGGGGTTTTCCTACGAGCAGTACTTC.

The chain has TRBV19 and TRBJ1-1, with 9 bases that match TRBD1. Germline V lookup: CDR1 LNHDA, CDR2 SQIVND (reference sequence). After removal of 7 bases from V and 10 bases from J, the junction contained 13 bases not matched to a gene. This CDR3 spans 14 amino acids. CDR3 amino acids: CASIQGQGNVRAFF. In nucleotides, the CDR3 is TGTGCCAGTATCCAAGGACAGGGGAACGTTAGAGCTTTCTTT. The full variable domain, with the rest looked up from reference TRBV19 and TRBJ1-1, is DGGITQSPKYLFRKEGQNVTLSCEQNLNHDAMYWYRQDPGQGLRLIYYSQIVNDFQKGDIAEGYSVSREKKESFPLTVTSAQKNPTAFYLCASIQGQGNVRAFFGQGTRLTVV.

The V and J genes are TRBV10-2 and TRBJ2-7; 9 nucleotides align to TRBD1. The trim removed 6 bases at V and 0 bases at J, leaving 9 bases unmatched. Looked up from germline, CDR1 is WSHSY and CDR2 is SAAADI. There are 16 residues in the CDR3. CDR3 region: CASSWDREQTSYEQYF. The CDR3 DNA reads TGCGCCAGCAGCTGGGACAGGGAACAAACCTCCTACGAGCAGTACTTC.

The chain combines TRBV6-5 with TRBJ2-7; D possibly corresponds to TRBD1 (5 bases). CDR1 is MNHEY, CDR2 SVGAGI, per germline. The CDR3 has 12 residues. V lost 6 bases to trimming and J lost 6 bases, with 12 bases between them. The DNA for the CDR3 is TGTGCCAGCAGCCACAGACAGACCGAGCAGTACTTC. It yields the protein CASSHRQTEQYF.

This clone appeared once. V is TRBV7-9 and J is TRBJ1-5; TRBD1 might be the D (5 bases). The CDR3 contains 14 residues. V was trimmed by 4 bases and J by 4 bases, leaving 11 bases between them. Germline V gives CDR1 SEHNR, CDR2 FQNEAQ (reference sequence). DNA for the CDR3: TGTGCCAGCAGCTCGGGACTTGGGAATCAGCCCCAGCATTTT. This translates into CASSSGLGNQPQHF.